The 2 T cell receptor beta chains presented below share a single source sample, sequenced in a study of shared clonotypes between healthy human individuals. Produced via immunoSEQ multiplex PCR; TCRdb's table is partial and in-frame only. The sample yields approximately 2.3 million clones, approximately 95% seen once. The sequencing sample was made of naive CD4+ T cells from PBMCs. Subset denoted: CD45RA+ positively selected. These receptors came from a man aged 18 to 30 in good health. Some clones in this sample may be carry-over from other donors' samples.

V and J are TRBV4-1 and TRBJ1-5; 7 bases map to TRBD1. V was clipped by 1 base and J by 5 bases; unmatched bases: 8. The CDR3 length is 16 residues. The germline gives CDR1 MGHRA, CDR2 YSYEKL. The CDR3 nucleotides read TGCGCCAGCAGCCAAGTTGGCAGGGGGAGAGATCAGCCCCAGCATTTT. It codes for CASSQVGRGRDQPQHF.

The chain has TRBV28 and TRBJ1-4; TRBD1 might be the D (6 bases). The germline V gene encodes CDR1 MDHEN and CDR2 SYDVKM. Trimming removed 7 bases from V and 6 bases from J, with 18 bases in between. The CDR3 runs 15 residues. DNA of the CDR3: TGTGCCAGCACTTTTGGGGGCAGGGTTGATGAAAAACTGTTTTTT. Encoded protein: CASTFGGRVDEKLFF. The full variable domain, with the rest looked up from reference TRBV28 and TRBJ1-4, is DVKVTQSSRYLVKRTGEKVFLECVQDMDHENMFWYRQDPGLGLRLIYFSYDVKMKEKGDIPEGYSVSREKKERFSLILESASTNQTSMYLCASTFGGRVDEKLFFGSGTQLSVL.